The text below deals with one TCR beta chain. The source of the sample is a study of shared clonotypes between healthy human individuals. Sequencing was performed with immunoSEQ multiplex PCR; in TCRdb, only in-frame clones are kept and a portion is missing. The table includes 450,000 to 500,000 clones, 70% to 80% detected once. The ends were cut back, 1 base at V and 3 bases at J, with 9 bases in the middle. The CDR3 consists of 14 residues. Germline CDR1 is SEHNR and CDR2 is FQNEAQ (reference sequence). Sequencing input: PBMCs. The chain is built from TRBV7-9 and TRBJ2-5, with D unclear. The clonotype comes from a woman in her thirties or forties in good health. Some clones in this sample may be carry-over from other donors' samples. CDR3 bases: TGTGCCAGCAGCTTAGTGGCCCTGGAAGAGACCCAGTACTTC. This sequence encodes CASSLVALEETQYF.